A single sample is the source of the 24 T cell receptor beta chains below, sequenced in a study of vaccination effects on CD4 cells after COVID-19. No antigen is known for these receptors. Measured with immunoSEQ multiplex PCR; TCRdb has only the in-frame clones, and not every one. The sample lists roughly 63,000 clones, just under 80% occurring once. Antigen-specific CD4+ T cells were first expanded with viral peptide pools by the ViraFEST assay and only then sequenced. A roughly ten-day culture period preceded the isolation of CD4+ T cells. Participants were given two doses of BNT162b2 or mRNA-1273 vaccine. Sequenced here: CD4+ T cells from PBMCs cultured with HCoV-OC43 spike peptides, sampled after COVID-19 vaccination. Subset indicated: HCoV-OC43 spike overlapping peptide pool stimulation. Source of these receptors: a human donor who received a COVID-19 vaccine.

This clone was found a few times. The chain employs TRBV3-1 (or the pseudogene TRBV3-2) and TRBJ1-6; D is unresolved. The CDR3 totals 14 residues. V lost 0 bases to trimming and J lost 10 bases, with 10 bases between them. Germline V lookup: CDR1 LGHDT, CDR2 YNNKEL (reference sequence). The CDR3 is CASSQDGGGSPLHF. The CDR3 DNA reads TGTGCCAGCAGCCAAGACGGAGGAGGGTCACCCCTCCACTTT.

This chain connects TRBV7-3 to TRBJ2-1; 7 bases align to TRBD2. The CDR3 is 18 residues long. CDR1 and CDR2 (germline): SGHTA, FQGTGA. V lost 2 bases to trimming and J lost 9 bases; unmatched junction nucleotides: 19. DNA for the CDR3: TGTGCCAGCAGCTTACAGATCGGGGGGTTAGGCATGTATGGTGAGCAGTTCTTC. Translating gives CASSLQIGGLGMYGEQFF.

This chain uses TRBV5-4 with TRBJ2-5; 11 nucleotides align to TRBD2. The CDR3 length is 15 residues. CDR1 is SGHNT, CDR2 YYREEE, per germline (reference sequence). V shed 4 bases and J 7 bases; nucleotides not matched to a gene: 9. CDR3 in DNA: TGTGCCAGCAGCCGAACCGGGACTAGCGGCGTGACCCAGTACTTC. Its protein is CASSRTGTSGVTQYF.

V and J are TRBV6-5 and TRBJ2-5; D is possibly TRBD1 (6 bases). This CDR3 contains 13 residues. With 4 bases removed from V and 4 bases from J, the gap between germline ends came to 10 bases. Germline CDR1 and CDR2: MNHEY and SVGAGI. The CDR3: CASSSAGVETQYF. As DNA, the CDR3 is TGTGCCAGCAGTTCAGCAGGGGTAGAGACCCAGTACTTC.

The count of this clone is one. The gene calls are TRBV6-6 and TRBJ2-5; 8 bases are shared with TRBD2. V dropped 5 bases and J dropped 3; count of bases not matched to a gene: 5. This CDR3 is 14 amino acids long. CDR1 and CDR2 from the germline V gene are MNHNY and SVGAGI (reference sequence). The CDR3 coding sequence is TGTGCCAGCAGTAATAGCGGGGTAAAAGAGACCCAGTACTTC. Its translation is CASSNSGVKETQYF.

This chain links TRBV18 with TRBJ1-1, with D maybe TRBD1 (5 bases). In germline, CDR1 is KGHSH, CDR2 LQKENI. CDR3 length equals 15 residues. V was shortened by 6 bases and J by 2 bases, with 16 bases between the two germline ends. CDR3 in amino acids: CASSQTTGVNTEAFF. The CDR3 region has the DNA TGTGCCAGCTCGCAGACGACGGGGGTCAACACTGAAGCTTTCTTT.

This clone was detected only a few times. The V gene is TRBV3-1 (or the pseudogene TRBV3-2), the J gene TRBJ2-7; a weak D match, TRBD2 (6 bases). The V gene lost 8 bases and the J gene lost 6 bases, with 14 bases spanning the gap. The CDR3 extends over 12 amino acids. Germline CDR1 and CDR2: LGHDT and YNNKEL (reference sequence). The CDR3, as DNA: TGTGCCAGCGTGCCTCCAGCGGGCGAGCAGTACGTC. Amino acid sequence: CASVPPAGEQYV.

This chain links TRBV5-1 with TRBJ1-1; TRBD1 is a possible D gene (5 bases). The CDR3 covers 13 residues. The germline V and J ends were trimmed by 3 bases and 3 bases, with 9 bases remaining between them. Per germline, CDR1 SGHRS and CDR2 YFSETQ. The CDR3 spells CASSWGGDTEAFF. CDR3 sequence (DNA): TGCGCCAGCAGCTGGGGGGGAGACACTGAAGCTTTCTTT.

This CDR3 is CAISDSLRTSGGAYDNEQFF. As DNA, the CDR3 is TGTGCCATCAGTGACTCACTGCGGACTAGCGGGGGGGCATATGACAATGAGCAGTTCTTC. The chain couples TRBV10-3 to TRBJ2-1, with 15 bases identical to TRBD2. Germline V gene sequence: CDR1 ENHRY, CDR2 SYGVKD. Trimming cost V 3 bases and J 5 bases; bases outside gene matches: 14. The CDR3 has 20 amino acids.

CDR3 loop: CATSVGGGLETQYF. In DNA, the CDR3 is TGTGCCACCAGTGTTGGAGGGGGCCTAGAGACCCAGTACTTC. J is TRBJ2-5 and V is TRBV24-1, with D perhaps matching TRBD1 (7 bases). CDR1 is KGHDR and CDR2 is SFDVKD in the germline V gene. The CDR3 sequence is 14 residues long. Trimming cost V 5 bases and J 4 bases, with 13 bases left between them.

The chain employs TRBV7-2 and TRBJ2-7, with D perhaps TRBD1 (7 bases). The V gene lost 5 bases and the J gene lost 4 bases, with 18 bases spanning the gap. Per the germline V gene, CDR1 is SGHTA and CDR2 is FQGNSA. CDR3 length: 15 residues. CDR3 coding DNA: TGTGCCAGCAGCCGGGGGACAGCCGACGGGTACGAGCAGTACGTC. Translation gives CASSRGTADGYEQYV.

This clone has a handful of counts. This chain uses TRBV27 with TRBJ2-2; D is perhaps TRBD1 (5 bases). This CDR3 contains 15 residues. The V gene's germline CDR1 is MNHEY and CDR2 SMNVEV (reference sequence). The V end lost 8 bases, the J end lost 2 bases, and 15 bases lay between the germline ends. CDR3 bases: TGTGCCAGCGCCCTGTTAGGACATAACACCGGGGAGCTGTTTTTT. It yields the protein CASALLGHNTGELFF.

J is TRBJ2-7 and V is TRBV7-8; D perhaps matches TRBD2 (6 bases). Trimming removed 5 bases at V and 4 bases at J, with 15 bases between. The CDR3 consists of 14 residues. Germline CDR1 and CDR2: SGHVS and FQNEAQ. The CDR3 reads CASSVSSGAYEQYV. The CDR3 bases are TGTGCCAGCAGCGTAAGTAGCGGAGCGTACGAGCAGTACGTC.

V usage is TRBV6-6 and J usage is TRBJ1-6; no clear D gene. Trimming removed 2 bases at V and 7 bases at J, with 9 bases between. The germline V gene encodes CDR1 MNHNY and CDR2 SVGAGI (reference sequence). The CDR3 consists of 14 residues. The CDR3: CASSYRGQNSPLHF. The CDR3 coding sequence is TGTGCCAGCAGTTACAGAGGGCAGAATTCACCCCTCCACTTT.

The chain joins TRBV6-5 to TRBJ2-3; the D gene is possibly TRBD2 (6 bases). V was pared by 6 bases and J by 5 bases, with 18 bases between. Germline V CDR1 and CDR2: MNHEY, SVGAGI. This CDR3 contains 15 residues. CDR3 DNA: TGTGCCAGCAGCGCCCGACCCCTGGGAGGAGATACGCAGTATTTT. Amino acid sequence: CASSARPLGGDTQYF.

The J gene is TRBJ1-4, the V gene TRBV6-5, with 7 bases that match TRBD1. The CDR3 covers 14 residues. V was clipped by 5 bases and J by 6 bases; unmatched bases: 6. Germline CDR1 is MNHEY and CDR2 is SVGAGI. Here the CDR3 reads CASSTGAADEKLFF. CDR3 nucleotides: TGTGCCAGCAGTACAGGGGCCGCCGATGAAAAACTGTTTTTT.

The chain is built from TRBV3-1 (or the pseudogene TRBV3-2) and TRBJ2-1; D ambiguous. Germline CDR1 reads LGHDT; CDR2 reads YNNKEL (reference sequence). This CDR3 is 14 amino acids long. The V gene lost 0 bases and the J gene lost 7 bases, with 10 bases spanning the gap. CDR3 sequence: CASSQEGSRNEQFF. Written as DNA, the CDR3 is TGTGCCAGCAGCCAAGAAGGCTCCAGGAATGAGCAGTTCTTC.

This clone occurred once. The rearrangement joins TRBV10-2 to TRBJ2-7, with a tentative D call TRBD1 (5 bases). CDR1 and CDR2 (germline): WSHSY, SAAADI. V lost 6 bases and J 4 bases, leaving 16 bases between the germline ends. The CDR3 is made up of 14 amino acids. DNA for the CDR3: TGCGCCAGCAGACCAGCACAGGTGGGGTACGAGCAGTACGTC. Protein sequence: CASRPAQVGYEQYV.

The CDR3 loop is CAISEHTPTNTGELFF. CDR3 DNA sequence: TGTGCCATCAGTGAGCATACACCTACGAACACCGGGGAGCTGTTTTTT. The chain combines TRBV10-3 with TRBJ2-2; D is uncertain. The CDR3 is 16 residues long. Trimming removed 2 bases at V and 0 bases at J, with 10 bases between. Germline lookup yields CDR1 ENHRY and CDR2 SYGVKD.

The rearrangement uses TRBV6-2 or TRBV6-3 and TRBJ1-1; D is unresolved. This CDR3 contains 15 residues. In germline, CDR1 is MNHEY, CDR2 SVGEGT. V was clipped by 2 bases and J by 0 bases, with 10 bases between them. Here the CDR3 DNA reads TGTGCCAGCAGTTACCGCGGCGGGATGAACACTGAAGCTTTCTTT. It codes for CASSYRGGMNTEAFF.

This clone was counted only a few times. This chain joins TRBV28 and TRBJ2-7; tentatively, D is TRBD2 (6 bases). CDR1 is MDHEN and CDR2 is SYDVKM in the germline V gene. The CDR3 extends over 13 amino acids. The ends were cut back, 5 bases at V and 4 bases at J, with 12 bases in the middle. The CDR3 DNA is TGTGCCAGCAGTGTTACTAGCCGGTACGAGCAGTACGTC. Amino acids: CASSVTSRYEQYV.

This clone was counted once. This chain joins TRBV6-4 and TRBJ2-7; no firm D call. The CDR3 runs to 16 residues. Per germline, CDR1 MRHNA and CDR2 SNTAGT. Trimming cost V 2 bases and J 2 bases, with 16 bases left between them. CDR3 DNA: TGTGCCAGCAGTGACCCCCGTAAAGATCGGGCCTACGAGCAGTACGTC. This gives the protein CASSDPRKDRAYEQYV.

This clone was observed once. CDR3: CASSLEPTDTQYF. The CDR3 DNA reads as TGCGCCAGCAGCTTGGAACCCACAGATACGCAGTATTTT. This chain connects TRBV5-1 to TRBJ2-3; D unresolved. The CDR3 length is 13 residues. V lost 0 bases, J lost 2 bases, and 4 bases lay in between. The germline V gene has CDR1 SGHRS and CDR2 YFSETQ.

Note on this clone: One end of the junction fails to match germline, which may point to a read error. The chain combines TRBV10-3 with TRBJ2-5, with D uncertain. CDR3 size: 12 residues. CDR1 is ENHRY and CDR2 is SYGVKD in the germline V gene. CDR3: CAISPSKESQYF. DNA for the CDR3: TGTGCCATCAGTCCTTCCAAAGAGTCCCAGTACTTC.